The source of this TCR beta chain is a study of spatial heterogeneity in lung cancer. CDR1 and CDR2 from the germline V gene are LGHDT and YNNKEL (reference sequence). V shed 2 bases, J shed 4 bases, and the junction held 3 bases outside the gene matches. This CDR3 has 15 residues. Time point denoted: blood at routine non-recurrence follow-up after resection. Whole RNA was taken from tumor, nontumor lung or frozen PBMC; it was then sequenced unsorted. Using its own MiXCR run on the 5' RACE reads, TCRdb lists one record per CDR3 protein. This table has about 120,000 distinct CDR3 sequences, less than 15% appearing once. This clonotype was seen at least ten times.

The input for sequencing was PBMCs, taken at follow-up. The TCR sequence derives from a male donor with early-stage non-small cell lung cancer. V gene TRBV3-1 combines with J gene TRBJ1-1; 11 bases are a match to TRBD1. CDR3 sequence: CASSQRGTGGTEAFF. CDR3 DNA sequence: TGTGCCAGCAGCCAAAGGGGGACAGGGGGCACTGAAGCTTTCTTT.